What follows describes a single T cell receptor beta chain. Data came from immunoSEQ multiplex PCR; TCRdb stores just in-frame clones and leaves some out. The sample yields 360,000 or so clones, about 92% seen once. V dropped 5 bases and J dropped 6 bases, with 13 bases sitting between them. CDR3 length equals 13 residues. This sample was taken from a study of blood T cell repertoires in COVID-19. Study context: The United States, Italy and Spain supplied acute and convalescent COVID-19 samples. T cells, B-cell-depleted T cells, or PBMCs supplied cDNA or gDNA.

Sequences were obtained from peripheral blood. The chain carries TRBV12-3 or TRBV12-4 and TRBJ1-1; a weak D match, TRBD1 (5 bases). The receptor comes from a woman aged 55 to 70 with COVID-19, enrolled during active disease. The CDR3 sequence: CASSQQVASEAFF. The CDR3, as DNA: TGTGCCAGCAGTCAACAGGTCGCTTCTGAAGCTTTCTTT.